Sequencing of this TCR beta chain was carried out in a study of spatial heterogeneity in lung cancer. Study as a whole: Across tumor regions, counts of TCR transcripts showed a strong correlation with a T cell module score derived from matched bulk RNA-seq. Study conclusions and caveats: Ubiquitous expanded TCR counts tracked ubiquitous nonsynonymous mutations, and regional counts tracked regional ones. Within tumors, counts of expanded alpha and beta TCRs tracked tumor mutation counts.

TCRdb processed the 5' RACE reads anew with MiXCR; each CDR3 protein has one entry. This table holds 9,500 to 10,000 distinct CDR3 sequences, approximately 54% found once. The sample's time point: sample taken at primary tumor resection. Sequencing of whole RNA from tumor, nontumor lung or frozen PBMC involved no sorting. With regard to this clonotype: Its antigen is still unknown.

CDR1 and CDR2 (germline): MNHNS, SASEGT. Trimming took 5 bases from V and 4 from J, leaving 14 bases between them. This CDR3 is 14 amino acids long. The sequences come from lung tumor tissue, collected at surgery. The genes are TRBV6-1 and TRBJ2-5; a possible D gene is TRBD2 (6 bases). The receptor was isolated from a female donor with early-stage non-small cell lung cancer. The CDR3 coding sequence is TGTGCCAGCAGTTGGAACGGGGGAGGAGAGACCCAGTACTTC. It codes for CASSWNGGGETQYF.